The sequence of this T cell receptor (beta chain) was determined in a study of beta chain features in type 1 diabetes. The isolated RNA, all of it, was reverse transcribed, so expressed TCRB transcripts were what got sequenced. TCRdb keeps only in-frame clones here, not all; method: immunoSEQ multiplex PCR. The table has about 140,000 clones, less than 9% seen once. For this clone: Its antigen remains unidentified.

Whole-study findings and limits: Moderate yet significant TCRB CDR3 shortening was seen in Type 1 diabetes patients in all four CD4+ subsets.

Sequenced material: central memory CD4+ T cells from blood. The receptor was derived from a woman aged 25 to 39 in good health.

Here the CDR3 reads CAISGSSGVSYNEQFF. The CDR3 DNA sequence: TGTGCCATCAGTGGTTCTAGCGGGGTCTCCTACAATGAGCAGTTCTTC. The chain links TRBV10-3 to TRBJ2-1, with 9 bases identical to TRBD2. This CDR3 is built from 16 residues. The J segment lost 0 bases and the V segment lost 4 bases, leaving 4 bases of the junction unmatched. Germline CDR1 ENHRY, CDR2 SYGVKD.